Listed here are 9 T cell receptor beta chains from one sample, sequenced in a study of chemoradiotherapy in HPV16-positive cancers. Only in-frame clones appear in the TCRdb table, and some are missing; sequencing was by immunoSEQ multiplex PCR. The data hold approximately 52,000 clones, with 90% observed a single time. Sequenced material: blood, taken from a patient who underwent chemoradiotherapy. These receptors all come from a human donor with HPV-associated anogenital cancer.

This sequence joins TRBV6-1 and TRBJ1-5; tentatively, D is TRBD1 (6 bases). The germline gives CDR1 MNHNS, CDR2 SASEGT. V shed 5 bases and J shed 2 bases, with 13 bases lying between them. The CDR3 has 15 amino acids. CDR3 residues: CASSMGAGGNQPQHF. The CDR3 coding sequence is TGTGCCAGCAGTATGGGGGCGGGGGGCAATCAGCCCCAGCATTTT.

This sequence joins TRBV11-2 and TRBJ1-5; 10 bases align to TRBD1. Germline trimming cut 3 bases from V and 5 bases from J; bases unmatched to any gene: 1. In germline, CDR1 is SGHAT, CDR2 FQNNGV. The length of the CDR3 is 14 residues. The CDR3 region is CASSLTGGDQPQHF. The DNA for the CDR3 is TGTGCCAGCAGCTTGACAGGGGGCGATCAGCCCCAGCATTTT.

The chain joins TRBV7-2 to TRBJ1-2; D is uncertain. CDR1 and CDR2 (germline): SGHTA, FQGNSA. V was cut by 5 bases and J by 4 bases, with 8 bases left in between. The CDR3 loop spans 12 amino acids. CDR3 protein: CASSPEGYGYTF. The CDR3, as DNA: TGTGCCAGCAGCCCAGAGGGCTATGGCTACACCTTC.

The table lists this clone with a few counts. The chain couples TRBV9 to TRBJ2-1; 8 nucleotides agree with TRBD1. Germline loops: CDR1 SGDLS, CDR2 YYNGEE. This CDR3 contains 15 residues. The ends lost 7 bases at V and 8 bases at J; junction bases unmatched: 14. The CDR3 region has the DNA TGTGCCAGCTCCCAAGGACAGGGTCCGAAGGATGAGCAGTTCTTC. Protein product: CASSQGQGPKDEQFF.

This clone was recorded once. The chain employs TRBV7-2 and TRBJ2-1, with D unresolved. The CDR3 consists of 13 residues. From germline, CDR1 is SGHTA and CDR2 FQGNSA. The V and J ends lost 1 base and 5 bases respectively, with 6 bases between them. CDR3 protein: CASSLGRDNEQFF. CDR3 nucleotide sequence: TGTGCCAGCAGCTTAGGTAGGGACAATGAGCAGTTCTTC.

This chain uses TRBV19 with TRBJ2-1; TRBD2 matches 13 bases. This CDR3 contains 17 residues. Germline loops: CDR1 LNHDA, CDR2 SQIVND (reference sequence). The V gene end was trimmed by 5 bases and the J gene end by 4 bases; junction bases not matched to a gene: 8. CDR3 region: CASSPPRLAGGYNEQFF. In DNA form, the CDR3 reads TGTGCCAGTAGTCCACCCCGACTAGCGGGAGGATACAATGAGCAGTTCTTC.

This clone is labeled medium-sized. The J gene is TRBJ1-2, the V gene TRBV30; D not resolved. The ends were cut back, 2 bases at V and 3 bases at J, with 10 bases in the middle. The germline V gene has CDR1 GTSNPN and CDR2 SVGIG (reference sequence). The length of the CDR3 is 13 residues. CDR3 sequence reads: CAWSRVVDYGYTF. The CDR3 DNA reads as TGTGCCTGGAGTCGAGTGGTTGACTATGGCTACACCTTC.

The J gene is TRBJ1-4, the V gene TRBV7-2, with D unclear. This CDR3 contains 16 residues. Between the trimmed V and J ends, which lost 5 bases and 4 bases, there was a span of 17 bases. Germline V CDR1 and CDR2: SGHTA, FQGNSA. This CDR3 is CASSRNGPGFNEKLFF. The CDR3 nucleotides are TGTGCCAGCAGCCGTAACGGGCCGGGTTTTAATGAAAAACTGTTTTTT.

This chain connects TRBV7-9 to TRBJ2-7; no clear D. Trimming removed 8 bases at V and 2 bases at J, with 16 bases between. This CDR3 has 14 amino acids. Germline V gene sequence: CDR1 SEHNR, CDR2 FQNEAQ (reference sequence). The CDR3 protein is CASDLDVRAYEQYF. DNA of the CDR3: TGTGCCAGCGACTTGGATGTGCGCGCCTACGAGCAGTACTTC.